The 20 T cell receptor beta chains reported below all come from one sample, sequenced in a study of memory CD4+ T cells and cytomegalovirus serostatus. Assay: immunoSEQ multiplex PCR; the TCRdb copy retains only in-frame clones and omits some. The sample records tens of thousands of clones, 70% to 75% being singletons. Single viable CD3+CD4+CD8-CD45RO+ cells were sorted as the memory CD4+ T cells. Sequenced: memory CD4+ T cells from blood. These receptors were collected from an adult in good health and CMV-seropositive.

This sequence joins TRBV7-9 and TRBJ1-5; D is undetermined. Germline lookup yields CDR1 SEHNR and CDR2 FQNEAQ (reference sequence). With 1 base removed from V and 4 bases from J, the gap between germline ends came to 8 bases. The CDR3 consists of 14 residues. The DNA of the CDR3 is TGTGCCAGCAGCTTAGAGGGTGGGAATCAGCCCCAGCATTTT. The encoded protein is CASSLEGGNQPQHF.

The J gene is TRBJ1-5, the V gene TRBV19; tentatively, D is TRBD1 (6 bases). V gave up 6 bases and J gave up 7 bases, with 10 bases separating them. CDR1 and CDR2 (germline): LNHDA, SQIVND (reference sequence). The CDR3 loop spans 12 amino acids. The CDR3 bases are TGTGCCAGTAGCAAGGGGGAACAGCCCCAGCATTTT. Protein sequence: CASSKGEQPQHF. The full variable domain, in which reference TRBV19 and TRBJ1-5 provide the parts outside the CDR3, is DGGITQSPKYLFRKEGQNVTLSCEQNLNHDAMYWYRQDPGQGLRLIYYSQIVNDFQKGDIAEGYSVSREKKESFPLTVTSAQKNPTAFYLCASSKGEQPQHFGDGTRLSIL.

In the case of this clone: The same CDR3 can be traced to other DNA sequences in this sample. The CDR3 region has the DNA TGTGCCAGCAGCGGACAGGGCCTAGGTGGCTACACCTTC. It codes for CASSGQGLGGYTF. The chain employs TRBV2 and TRBJ1-2; the match to TRBD1 covers 8 bases. The V gene's germline CDR1 is SNHLY and CDR2 FYNNEI. With 6 bases clipped from V and 7 bases from J, the junction kept 7 bases outside the gene matches. The CDR3 totals 13 residues.

This chain uses TRBV7-9 with TRBJ1-2, with unresolved D. V was clipped by 4 bases and J by 0 bases, with 6 bases between them. CDR1 is SEHNR and CDR2 is FQNEAQ in the germline V gene (reference sequence). There are 13 residues in the CDR3. The CDR3 sequence: CASSSEANYGYTF. For the CDR3, the DNA is TGTGCCAGCAGCTCAGAAGCTAACTATGGCTACACCTTC. The whole variable domain, filled in from reference TRBV7-9 and TRBJ1-2, reads DTGVSQNPRHKITKRGQNVTFRCDPISEHNRLYWYRQTLGQGPEFLTYFQNEAQLEKSRLLSDRFSAERPKGSFSTLEIQRTEQGDSAMYLCASSSEANYGYTFGSGTRLTVV.

This rearrangement joins TRBV4-1 to TRBJ1-4, with D possibly TRBD1 on 5 matching bases. The CDR3 is 17 amino acids. Looked up from germline, CDR1 is MGHRA and CDR2 is YSYEKL. V was clipped by 1 base and J by 7 bases, with 19 bases between them. CDR3: CASSQVGSKKRGEKLFF. Written as DNA, the CDR3 is TGCGCCAGCAGCCAAGTAGGCAGTAAGAAAAGGGGTGAAAAACTGTTTTTT.

In this sample, this clone turned up a few times. The V and J genes are TRBV5-4 and TRBJ2-3; unclear D gene. This CDR3 region has 15 residues. Trimming stripped 2 bases from V and 6 bases from J, with 16 bases between. The germline V gene has CDR1 SGHNT and CDR2 YYREEE (reference sequence). Here the CDR3 reads CASSLGGRGFDTQYF. CDR3 sequence (DNA): TGTGCCAGCAGCTTAGGTGGTCGTGGGTTCGATACGCAGTATTTT.

The chain is built from TRBV10-3 and TRBJ1-1, with TRBD1 matching 7 bases. Germline trimming cut 2 bases from V and 4 bases from J; bases unmatched to any gene: 13. CDR3 size: 17 residues. Germline V gives CDR1 ENHRY, CDR2 SYGVKD. CDR3 loop: CAISEREGAPVRTEAFF. DNA of the CDR3: TGTGCCATCAGTGAGCGAGAGGGGGCCCCGGTTCGCACTGAAGCTTTCTTT.

The chain recombines TRBV7-8 with TRBJ1-3; TRBD1 is a possible D gene (6 bases). Germline V gene lookup returns CDR1 SGHVS and CDR2 FQNEAQ. V lost 3 bases and J 4 bases, leaving 10 bases between the germline ends. The CDR3 has 14 residues. The CDR3 protein is CASSLMGGGNTIYF. CDR3 nucleotides: TGTGCCAGCAGCTTGATGGGGGGCGGAAACACCATATATTTT.

This clone was recorded a few times. This sequence joins TRBV11-2 and TRBJ2-5; D gene uncertain. The V end was cut by 4 bases, the J end by 4 bases, with 10 bases between. This CDR3 has 13 amino acids. Germline V gene lookup returns CDR1 SGHAT and CDR2 FQNNGV. DNA of the CDR3: TGTGCCAGCAGCTCCTGGAACCCAGAGACCCAGTACTTC. It encodes CASSSWNPETQYF.

This rearrangement joins TRBV28 to TRBJ2-7; D is undetermined. Between the trimmed V and J ends, which lost 4 bases and 2 bases, there was a span of 6 bases. The CDR3 loop spans 12 amino acids. Per the germline V gene, CDR1 is MDHEN and CDR2 is SYDVKM. The CDR3 loop reads CASSWGTYEQYF. The CDR3 DNA reads TGTGCCAGCAGTTGGGGAACCTACGAGCAGTACTTC.

The chain recombines TRBV7-9 with TRBJ1-1, with 7 bases lining up with TRBD1. CDR1 and CDR2 from the germline V gene are SEHNR and FQNEAQ (reference sequence). This CDR3 is 12 amino acids long. The ends lost 11 bases at V and 4 bases at J; junction bases unmatched: 7. The CDR3 DNA reads as TGTGCCGGAGACAGGGAGAGCACTGAAGCTTTCTTT. It translates to CAGDRESTEAFF.

The chain uses TRBV2 and TRBJ2-5; weak D call: TRBD1 (7 bases). V shed 6 bases and J shed 4 bases, with 15 bases lying between them. CDR1 SNHLY and CDR2 FYNNEI come from the germline V gene. The CDR3 sequence is 14 residues long. CDR3 region: CASSGGGRGETQYF. The CDR3, as DNA: TGTGCCAGCAGCGGAGGGGGCAGGGGAGAGACCCAGTACTTC.

The chain couples TRBV2 to TRBJ1-3; possibly TRBD1 for D (6 bases). The germline V gene encodes CDR1 SNHLY and CDR2 FYNNEI. This CDR3 region has 16 residues. V gave up 6 bases and J gave up 3 bases, with 18 bases separating them. The CDR3 reads CASSQGNAGFGNTIYF. In DNA, the CDR3 is TGTGCCAGCAGCCAGGGGAACGCCGGCTTTGGAAACACCATATATTTT.

The chain links TRBV30 to TRBJ2-5; D not certain. Trimming stripped 4 bases from V and 2 bases from J, with 11 bases between. CDR3 length equals 13 residues. Germline V gene lookup returns CDR1 GTSNPN and CDR2 SVGIG (reference sequence). The CDR3: CAWNRAAQETQYF. The CDR3 DNA reads as TGTGCCTGGAACCGGGCGGCTCAAGAGACCCAGTACTTC.

This chain joins TRBV6-5 and TRBJ1-2; no clear D. Germline assignment: CDR1 MNHEY and CDR2 SVGAGI. This CDR3 region has 16 residues. V lost 2 bases and J lost 8, with 21 bases in between. The chain's CDR3 is CASSYDSARSFYGYTF. The DNA of the CDR3 is TGTGCCAGCAGTTACGATTCAGCCCGGTCCTTCTACGGCTACACCTTC.

The chain joins TRBV4-1 to TRBJ1-2; TRBD1 aligns across 7 bases. V shed 1 base and J 7 bases; nucleotides not matched to a gene: 12. Germline CDR1 and CDR2: MGHRA and YSYEKL. The CDR3 loop spans 16 amino acids. CDR3 residues: CASSQAGMGTAFGYTF. CDR3 DNA sequence: TGCGCCAGCAGCCAAGCGGGGATGGGGACAGCATTTGGCTACACCTTC.

The rearrangement joins TRBV2 to TRBJ1-1; perhaps TRBD1 as D (5 bases). Germline V gene data show CDR1 as SNHLY and CDR2 as FYNNEI. CDR3 size: 14 residues. V lost 7 bases and J 3 bases, leaving 15 bases between the germline ends. The CDR3 region has the DNA TGTGCCAGCACCATCAGGGTACCAGACACTGAAGCTTTCTTT. Translating gives CASTIRVPDTEAFF.

This chain connects TRBV5-1 to TRBJ1-2; D is ambiguous. Germline CDR1 and CDR2: SGHRS and YFSETQ. This CDR3 spans 13 amino acids. V shed 1 base and J shed 7 bases, with 11 bases lying between them. The CDR3 spells CASSLIEEGGYTF. In nucleotides, the CDR3 is TGCGCCAGCAGCTTGATAGAAGAGGGTGGCTACACCTTC.

A single count supports this clone. The chain joins TRBV7-7 to TRBJ2-3; perhaps TRBD2 as D (6 bases). Trimming removed 1 base from V and 3 bases from J, with 8 bases in between. This CDR3 region has 14 residues. Looked up from germline, CDR1 is SSHAT and CDR2 is FNYEAQ (reference sequence). The CDR3 sequence: CASSLGAGTDTQYF. CDR3 DNA sequence: TGTGCCAGCAGCTTAGGGGCGGGAACAGATACGCAGTATTTT.

This clone was found a few times. V and J are TRBV28 and TRBJ1-1; D is possibly TRBD1 (5 bases). Germline CDR1 reads MDHEN; CDR2 reads SYDVKM. The CDR3 loop spans 12 amino acids. V was clipped by 2 bases and J by 6 bases, with 7 bases between them. CDR3 residues: CASSLRDAEAFF. The CDR3 DNA reads as TGTGCCAGCAGTTTACGGGACGCTGAAGCTTTCTTT.